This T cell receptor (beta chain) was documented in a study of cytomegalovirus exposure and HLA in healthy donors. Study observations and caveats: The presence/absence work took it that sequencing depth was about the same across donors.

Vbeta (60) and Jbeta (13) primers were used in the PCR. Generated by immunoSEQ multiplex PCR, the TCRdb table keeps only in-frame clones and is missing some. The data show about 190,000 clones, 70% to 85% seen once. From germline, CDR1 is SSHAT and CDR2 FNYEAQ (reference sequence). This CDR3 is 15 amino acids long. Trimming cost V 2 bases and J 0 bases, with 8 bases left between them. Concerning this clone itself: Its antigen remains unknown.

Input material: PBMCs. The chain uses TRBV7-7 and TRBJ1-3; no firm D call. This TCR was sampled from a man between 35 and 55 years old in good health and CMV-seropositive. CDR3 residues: CASSLSLSSGNTIYF. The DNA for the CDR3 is TGTGCCAGCAGCTTATCCCTGAGCTCTGGAAACACCATATATTTT.